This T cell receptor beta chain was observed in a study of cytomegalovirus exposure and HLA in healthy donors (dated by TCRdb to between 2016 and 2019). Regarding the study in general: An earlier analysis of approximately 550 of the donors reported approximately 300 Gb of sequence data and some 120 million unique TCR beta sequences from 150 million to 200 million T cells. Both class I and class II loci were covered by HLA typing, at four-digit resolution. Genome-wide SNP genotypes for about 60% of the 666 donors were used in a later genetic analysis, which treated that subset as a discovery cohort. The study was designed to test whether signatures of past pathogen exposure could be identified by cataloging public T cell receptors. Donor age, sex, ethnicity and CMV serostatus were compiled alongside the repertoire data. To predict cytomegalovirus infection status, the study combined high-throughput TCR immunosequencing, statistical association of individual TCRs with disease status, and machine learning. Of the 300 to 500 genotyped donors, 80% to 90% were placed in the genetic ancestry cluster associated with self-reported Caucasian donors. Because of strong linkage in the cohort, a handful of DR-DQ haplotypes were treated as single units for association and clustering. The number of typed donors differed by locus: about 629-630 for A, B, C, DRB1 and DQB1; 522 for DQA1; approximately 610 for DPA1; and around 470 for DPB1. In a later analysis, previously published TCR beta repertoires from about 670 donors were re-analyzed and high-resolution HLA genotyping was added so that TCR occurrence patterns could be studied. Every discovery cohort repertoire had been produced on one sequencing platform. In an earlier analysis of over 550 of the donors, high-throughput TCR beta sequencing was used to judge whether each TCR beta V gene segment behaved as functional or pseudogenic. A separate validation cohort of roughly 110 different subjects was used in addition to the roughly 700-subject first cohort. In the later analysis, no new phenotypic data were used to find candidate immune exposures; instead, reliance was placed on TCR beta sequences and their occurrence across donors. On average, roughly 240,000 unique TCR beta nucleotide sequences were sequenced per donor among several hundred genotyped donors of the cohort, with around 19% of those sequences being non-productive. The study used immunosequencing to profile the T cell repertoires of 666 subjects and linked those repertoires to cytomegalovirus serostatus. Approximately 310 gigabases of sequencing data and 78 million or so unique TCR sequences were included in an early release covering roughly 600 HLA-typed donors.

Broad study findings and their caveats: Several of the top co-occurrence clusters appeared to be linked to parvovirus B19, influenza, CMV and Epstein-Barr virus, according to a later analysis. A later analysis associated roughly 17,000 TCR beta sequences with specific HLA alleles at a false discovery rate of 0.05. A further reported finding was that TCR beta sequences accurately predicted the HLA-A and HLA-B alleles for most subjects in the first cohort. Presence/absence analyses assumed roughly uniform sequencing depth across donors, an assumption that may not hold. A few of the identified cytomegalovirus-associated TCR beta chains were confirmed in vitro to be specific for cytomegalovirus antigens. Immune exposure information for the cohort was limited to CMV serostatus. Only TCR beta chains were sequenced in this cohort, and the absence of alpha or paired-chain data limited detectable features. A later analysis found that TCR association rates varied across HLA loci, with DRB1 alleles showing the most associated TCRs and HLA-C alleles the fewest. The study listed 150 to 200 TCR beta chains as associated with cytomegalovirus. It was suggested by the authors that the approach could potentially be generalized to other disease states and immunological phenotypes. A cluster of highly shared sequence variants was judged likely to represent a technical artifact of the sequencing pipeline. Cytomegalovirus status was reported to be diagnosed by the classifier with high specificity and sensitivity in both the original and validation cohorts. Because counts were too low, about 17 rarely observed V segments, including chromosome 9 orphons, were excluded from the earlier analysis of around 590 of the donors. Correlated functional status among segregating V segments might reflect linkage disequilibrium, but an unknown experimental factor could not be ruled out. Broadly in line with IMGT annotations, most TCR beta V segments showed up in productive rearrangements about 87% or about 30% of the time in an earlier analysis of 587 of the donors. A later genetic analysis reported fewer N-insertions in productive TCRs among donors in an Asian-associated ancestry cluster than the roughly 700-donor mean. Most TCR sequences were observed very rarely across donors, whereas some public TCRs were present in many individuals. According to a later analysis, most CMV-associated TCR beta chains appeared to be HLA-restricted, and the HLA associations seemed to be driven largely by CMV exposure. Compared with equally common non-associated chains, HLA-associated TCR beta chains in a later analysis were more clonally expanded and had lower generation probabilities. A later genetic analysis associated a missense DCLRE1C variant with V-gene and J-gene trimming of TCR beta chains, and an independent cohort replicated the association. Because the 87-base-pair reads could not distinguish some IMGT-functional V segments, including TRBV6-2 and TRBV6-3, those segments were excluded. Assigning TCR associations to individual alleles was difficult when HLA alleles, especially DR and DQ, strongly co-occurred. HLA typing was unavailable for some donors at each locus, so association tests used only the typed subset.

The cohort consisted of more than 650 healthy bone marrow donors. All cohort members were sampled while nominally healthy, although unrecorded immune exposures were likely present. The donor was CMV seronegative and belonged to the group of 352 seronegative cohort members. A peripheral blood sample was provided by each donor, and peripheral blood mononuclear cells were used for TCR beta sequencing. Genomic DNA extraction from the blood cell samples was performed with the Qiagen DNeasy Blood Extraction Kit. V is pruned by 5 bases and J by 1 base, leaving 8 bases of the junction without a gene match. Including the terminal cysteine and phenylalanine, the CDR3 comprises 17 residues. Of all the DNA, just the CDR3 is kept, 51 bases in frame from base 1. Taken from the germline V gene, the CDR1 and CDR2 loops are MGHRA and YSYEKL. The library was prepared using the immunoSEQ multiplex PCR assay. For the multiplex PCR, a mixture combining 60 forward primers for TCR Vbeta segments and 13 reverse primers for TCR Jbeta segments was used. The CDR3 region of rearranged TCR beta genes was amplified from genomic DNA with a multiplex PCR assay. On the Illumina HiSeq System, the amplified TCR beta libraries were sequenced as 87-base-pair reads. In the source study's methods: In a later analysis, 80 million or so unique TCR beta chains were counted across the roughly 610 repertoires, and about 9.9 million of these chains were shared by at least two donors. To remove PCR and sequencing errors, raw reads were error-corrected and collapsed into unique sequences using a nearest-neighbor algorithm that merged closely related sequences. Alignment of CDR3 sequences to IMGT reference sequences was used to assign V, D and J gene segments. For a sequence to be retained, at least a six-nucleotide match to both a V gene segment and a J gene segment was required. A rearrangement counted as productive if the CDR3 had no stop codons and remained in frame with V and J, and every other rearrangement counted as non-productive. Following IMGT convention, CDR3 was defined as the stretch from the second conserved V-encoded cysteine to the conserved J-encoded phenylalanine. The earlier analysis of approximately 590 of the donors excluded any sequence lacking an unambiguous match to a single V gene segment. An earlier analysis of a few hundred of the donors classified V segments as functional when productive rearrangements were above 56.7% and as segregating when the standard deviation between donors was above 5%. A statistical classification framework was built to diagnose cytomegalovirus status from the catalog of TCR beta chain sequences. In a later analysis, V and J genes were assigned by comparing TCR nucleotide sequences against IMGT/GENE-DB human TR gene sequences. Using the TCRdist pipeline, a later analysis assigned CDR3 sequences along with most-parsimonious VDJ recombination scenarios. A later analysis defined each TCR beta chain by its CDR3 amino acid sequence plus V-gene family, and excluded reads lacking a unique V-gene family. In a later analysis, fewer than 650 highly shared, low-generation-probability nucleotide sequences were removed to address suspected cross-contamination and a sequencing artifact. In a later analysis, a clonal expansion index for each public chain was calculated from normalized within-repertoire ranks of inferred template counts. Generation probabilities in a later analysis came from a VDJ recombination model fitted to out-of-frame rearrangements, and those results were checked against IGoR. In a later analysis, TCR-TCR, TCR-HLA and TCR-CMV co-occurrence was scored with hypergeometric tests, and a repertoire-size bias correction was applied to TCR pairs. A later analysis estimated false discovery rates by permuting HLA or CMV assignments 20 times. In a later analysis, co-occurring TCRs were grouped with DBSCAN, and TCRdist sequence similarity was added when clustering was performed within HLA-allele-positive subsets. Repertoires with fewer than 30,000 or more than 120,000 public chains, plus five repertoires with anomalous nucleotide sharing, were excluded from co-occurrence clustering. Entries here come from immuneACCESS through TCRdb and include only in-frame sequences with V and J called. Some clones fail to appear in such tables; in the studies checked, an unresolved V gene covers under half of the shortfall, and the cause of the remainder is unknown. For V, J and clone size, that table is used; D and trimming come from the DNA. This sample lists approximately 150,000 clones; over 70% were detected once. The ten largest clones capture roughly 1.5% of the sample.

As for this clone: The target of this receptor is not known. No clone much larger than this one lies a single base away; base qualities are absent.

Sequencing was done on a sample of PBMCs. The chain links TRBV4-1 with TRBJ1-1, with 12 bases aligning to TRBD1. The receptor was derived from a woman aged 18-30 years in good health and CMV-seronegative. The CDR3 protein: CASSNRDRGPRNTEAFF. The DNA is TGCGCCAGCAGCAACCGGGACAGGGGGCCCAGGAACACTGAAGCTTTCTTT.